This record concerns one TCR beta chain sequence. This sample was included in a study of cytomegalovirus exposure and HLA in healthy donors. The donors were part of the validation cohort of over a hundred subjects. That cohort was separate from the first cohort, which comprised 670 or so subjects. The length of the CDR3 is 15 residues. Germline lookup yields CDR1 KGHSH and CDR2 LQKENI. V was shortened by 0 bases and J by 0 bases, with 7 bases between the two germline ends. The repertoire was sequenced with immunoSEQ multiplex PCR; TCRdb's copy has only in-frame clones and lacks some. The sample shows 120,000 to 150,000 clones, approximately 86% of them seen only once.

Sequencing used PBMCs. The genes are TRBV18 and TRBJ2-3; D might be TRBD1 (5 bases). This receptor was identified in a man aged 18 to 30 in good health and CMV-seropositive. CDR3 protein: CASSPPDRSTDTQYF. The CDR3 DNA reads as TGTGCCAGCTCACCACCAGACAGAAGCACAGATACGCAGTATTTT.